These 28 T cell receptor beta chains came from one sample sequenced in a study of early T cells in non-severe SARS-CoV-2 infection. TCRdb re-derived calls from the 5' RACE reads in MiXCR, one entry per CDR3 protein. The table includes 50,000 to 70,000 distinct CDR3 sequences, about 16% detected once. This sample comprised whole blood, obtained at baseline. All receptors derive from an adult who was a healthcare worker with PCR-confirmed SARS-CoV-2 infection or an uninfected control (not recorded which).

The gene calls are TRBV6-5 and TRBJ2-7, with 11 bases aligning to TRBD2. The CDR3 consists of 18 residues. V dropped 2 bases and J dropped 5; count of bases not matched to a gene: 14. The germline V gene has CDR1 MNHEY and CDR2 SVGAGI. This CDR3 is CASSYRRSTSGEVHEQYF. CDR3 nucleotide sequence: TGTGCCAGCAGTTACCGACGTTCGACTAGCGGGGAAGTCCACGAGCAGTACTTC.

On this clonotype itself: At one of its ends the junction is not consistent with the germline gene, which may arise from a read error. The chain joins TRBV20-1 to TRBJ2-7; TRBD2 matches 10 bases. This CDR3 region has 14 residues. Germline V gives CDR1 DFQATT, CDR2 SNEGSKA (reference sequence). The CDR3, as DNA: TGCAGTGCTAGAGAAGCTAGCGGGGGCTACGAGCGGTACTTC. Translated, it gives CSAREASGGYERYF.

This chain links TRBV7-2 with TRBJ2-3, with 12 bases that match TRBD2. J was trimmed by 4 bases and V by 4 bases; bases with no gene match: 6. Germline V gene sequence: CDR1 SGHTA, CDR2 FQGNSA. The CDR3 is made up of 16 amino acids. Written as DNA, the CDR3 is TGTGCCAGCAGCTGGCAGGGACTAGCGGGCCCAGATACGCAGTATTTT. Protein sequence: CASSWQGLAGPDTQYF.

This clonotype was counted only a few times. V is TRBV19 and J is TRBJ1-1, with D hard to call. Germline V gene data show CDR1 as LNHDA and CDR2 as SQIVND (reference sequence). The CDR3 consists of 14 residues. Trimming removed 3 bases at V and 2 bases at J, with 10 bases between. As DNA, the CDR3 is TGTGCCAGTAGTATGGGGATCGGAAACACTGAAGCTTTCTTT. This gives the protein CASSMGIGNTEAFF.

This clonotype appeared many times. This chain links TRBV2 with TRBJ2-7, with 7 bases identical to TRBD1. CDR1 is SNHLY, CDR2 FYNNEI, per germline. Trimming removed 2 bases from V and 4 bases from J; junction bases left unmatched: 8. This CDR3 has 15 residues. CDR3 amino acids: CASSERGQRLYEQYF. The CDR3 DNA follows: TGTGCCAGCAGTGAACGGGGACAGAGATTGTACGAGCAGTACTTC.

The chain has TRBV28 and TRBJ2-1, with D unclear. Trimming removed 4 bases from V and 4 bases from J, with 8 bases in between. CDR3 length equals 13 residues. The germline CDR1 and CDR2 sequences are MDHEN and SYDVKM. The CDR3 spells CASSSTPYNEQFF. The CDR3, as DNA: TGTGCCAGCAGTTCGACTCCTTACAATGAGCAGTTCTTC.

This clonotype occurred many times. This rearrangement joins TRBV20-1 to TRBJ1-2; TRBD1 matches at 10 bases. Germline V gene data show CDR1 as DFQATT and CDR2 as SNEGSKA (reference sequence). The CDR3 sequence is 14 residues long. V shed 6 bases, J shed 3 bases, and the junction held 7 bases outside the gene matches. The CDR3 sequence is CSATTGGAHYGYTF. CDR3 DNA sequence: TGCAGTGCCACGACAGGGGGCGCCCACTATGGCTACACCTTC.

The gene calls are TRBV24-1 and TRBJ2-3; 7 bases map to TRBD1. The germline CDR1 and CDR2 sequences are KGHDR and SFDVKD. The CDR3 contains 17 residues. V dropped 4 bases and J dropped 0; count of bases not matched to a gene: 9. This chain's CDR3 is CATSDPPGQSSTDTQYF. CDR3 in DNA: TGTGCCACCAGTGACCCACCGGGACAGTCTAGCACAGATACGCAGTATTTT.

This clonotype was recorded a few times. The genes are TRBV29-1 and TRBJ2-1, with D perhaps TRBD2 (6 bases). The CDR3 has 11 residues. The germline CDR1 and CDR2 sequences are SQVTM and ANQGSEA. V lost 6 bases, J lost 7 bases, and 10 bases lay in between. CDR3 nucleotides: TGCAGCGTCCGGCTAGCGAATGAGCAGTTCTTC. Its translation is CSVRLANEQFF.

In regard to this clonotype: The junction departs from the called germline gene at one end, perhaps through a read error. The J gene is TRBJ2-1, the V gene TRBV28; D not certain. Germline V gene sequence: CDR1 MDHEN, CDR2 SYDVKM. The CDR3 extends over 12 amino acids. The CDR3 coding sequence is TGTGCCAGCTGTCAGTCGTACAATAAGCAGTTCTTC. This gives the protein CASCQSYNKQFF. The whole variable domain, remainder taken from reference TRBV28 and TRBJ2-1, is DVKVTQSSRYLVKRTGEKVFLECVQDMDHENMFWYRQDPGLGLRLIYFSYDVKMKEKGDIPEGYSVSREKKERFSLILESASTNQTSMYLCASCQSYNKQFFGPGTRLTVL.

This clonotype occurred a few times. The chain carries TRBV20-1 and TRBJ2-1; D remains unclear. Germline CDR1 and CDR2: DFQATT and SNEGSKA (reference sequence). V was clipped by 5 bases and J by 0 bases, with 14 bases between them. CDR3 size: 15 residues. The CDR3 DNA follows: TGCAGTGCTCCCCCAATCGTCGCCTCCTACAATGAGCAGTTCTTC. Translating gives CSAPPIVASYNEQFF.

This clonotype was seen a few times. CDR3 DNA sequence: TGCGCCAGCAGCCTCCGGGACATCTACGAGCAGTACTTC. Encoded protein: CASSLRDIYEQYF. The V and J genes are TRBV4-1 and TRBJ2-7, with a possible D match to TRBD1 (6 bases). The CDR3 extends over 13 amino acids. Germline CDR1 is MGHRA and CDR2 is YSYEKL. V dropped 4 bases and J dropped 3 bases, with 10 bases sitting between them.

In its sample, this clonotype was seen many times. Written as DNA, the CDR3 is TGTGCCAGCAGCCAACGGAGCACAGATACGCAGTATTTT. It is translated as CASSQRSTDTQYF. J is TRBJ2-3 and V is TRBV3-1, with D unclear. The CDR3 has 13 amino acids. Germline V gene sequence: CDR1 LGHDT, CDR2 YNNKEL (reference sequence). The V end lost 2 bases, the J end lost 0 bases, and 3 bases lay between the germline ends.

This clonotype turned up a few times. This rearrangement joins TRBV6-1 to TRBJ1-2, with 11 bases that match TRBD1. The ends lost 3 bases at V and 10 bases at J; junction bases unmatched: 10. This CDR3 is 15 amino acids long. Looked up from germline, CDR1 is MNHNS and CDR2 is SASEGT. CDR3 sequence (DNA): TGTGCCAGCAGTGAGGGCGGACAGGGGGCCGGTCCCTACACCTTC. This translates into CASSEGGQGAGPYTF.

The chain has TRBV20-1 and TRBJ2-7; D is ambiguous. Germline assignment: CDR1 DFQATT and CDR2 SNEGSKA (reference sequence). This CDR3 contains 14 residues. The ends were cut back, 2 bases at V and 0 bases at J, with 11 bases in the middle. The CDR3: CSARSLPVSYEQYF. The DNA for the CDR3 is TGCAGTGCTAGAAGTCTACCCGTCTCCTACGAGCAGTACTTC.

This clonotype has a handful of counts. The rearrangement links TRBV18 to TRBJ2-3, with unresolved D. Per the germline V gene, CDR1 is KGHSH and CDR2 is LQKENI. The V and J ends lost 0 bases and 8 bases respectively, with 15 bases between them. The CDR3 is 15 amino acids. This CDR3 is CASSPPIATQSTQYF. CDR3 in DNA: TGTGCCAGCTCACCACCGATCGCTACACAGAGTACGCAGTATTTT.

This clonotype was counted ten times or more. This rearrangement joins TRBV6-6 to TRBJ2-7, with D tentatively TRBD1 (5 bases). CDR3 length: 14 residues. CDR1 is MNHNY, CDR2 SVGAGI, per germline (reference sequence). The ends were cut back, 0 bases at V and 0 bases at J, with 6 bases in the middle. The CDR3 sequence: CASSYSTDSYEQYF. For the CDR3, the DNA is TGTGCCAGCAGTTACTCGACAGACTCCTACGAGCAGTACTTC.

This clonotype was found a few times. The chain recombines TRBV11-2 with TRBJ2-2; D possibly corresponds to TRBD1 (6 bases). The CDR3 extends over 17 amino acids. V lost 3 bases and J lost 1, with 15 bases in between. Germline V lookup: CDR1 SGHAT, CDR2 FQNNGV. CDR3 in amino acids: CASSFGGTRLNTGELFF. The CDR3 coding sequence is TGTGCCAGCAGCTTCGGTGGGACAAGACTGAACACCGGGGAGCTGTTTTTT.

The sample holds a few counts of this clonotype. The J gene is TRBJ2-3, the V gene TRBV6-5; 7 bases are a match to TRBD2. In germline, CDR1 is MNHEY, CDR2 SVGAGI. The CDR3 runs to 17 residues. The V segment lost 0 bases and the J segment 3 bases; nucleotides outside the gene matches: 9. As DNA, the CDR3 is TGTGCCAGCAGTTACTCGGGACCGGGAGGCGGGACAGATACGCAGTATTTT. The encoded protein is CASSYSGPGGGTDTQYF.

The V and J genes are TRBV14 and TRBJ2-3; TRBD1 matches 9 bases. The V and J ends lost 4 bases and 4 bases, in that order; junction bases with no gene match: 9. The CDR3 has 16 amino acids. Germline-derived CDR1 and CDR2 are SGHDN and FVKESK. CDR3 loop: CASSPRRTGVPDTQYF. The CDR3 region has the DNA TGTGCCAGCAGCCCAAGACGGACAGGGGTCCCAGATACGCAGTATTTT.

There are many counts of this clonotype. The genes are TRBV2 and TRBJ2-1; 9 bases fit TRBD2. Germline V lookup: CDR1 SNHLY, CDR2 FYNNEI. J gave up 4 bases and V 8 bases, and 3 bases lay outside the gene matches. The CDR3 totals 13 residues. CDR3 in amino acids: CASGLALYNEQFF. The CDR3 nucleotides read TGTGCCAGCGGACTAGCGTTATACAATGAGCAGTTCTTC.

CDR3 protein: CAISRLAGVGDTQYF. CDR3 nucleotides: TGTGCCATCAGCCGACTAGCGGGAGTTGGCGATACGCAGTATTTT. The V gene is TRBV10-3, the J gene TRBJ2-3; 12 nucleotides align to TRBD2. Germline V CDR1 and CDR2: ENHRY, SYGVKD. This CDR3 has 15 residues. With V trimmed by 6 bases and J by 6 bases, 7 bases remained unmatched.

The chain employs TRBV12-3 or TRBV12-4 and TRBJ2-7; D remains ambiguous. Trimming pared 3 bases from V and 1 base from J, leaving 10 bases between. This CDR3 comprises 14 residues. The CDR3 loop reads CASSFQGVSYEQYF. CDR3 sequence (DNA): TGTGCCAGCAGTTTTCAAGGCGTGTCCTACGAGCAGTACTTC.

The chain joins TRBV11-2 to TRBJ2-7; D might be TRBD1 or TRBD2, each matching 5 bases. The germline V and J ends were trimmed by 3 bases and 4 bases, with 19 bases remaining between them. This CDR3 is 16 amino acids long. The germline CDR1 and CDR2 sequences are SGHAT and FQNNGV. Here the CDR3 reads CASSLGRGRRSYEQYF. The CDR3 region has the DNA TGTGCCAGCAGCTTGGGAAGGGGACGCAGGTCGTACGAGCAGTACTTC.

The V gene is TRBV10-3, the J gene TRBJ2-1; TRBD1 agrees at 12 bases. The CDR3 runs 16 residues. Trimming cost V 5 bases and J 8 bases; bases outside gene matches: 10. Germline CDR1 ENHRY, CDR2 SYGVKD. The CDR3 loop reads CAISPGQGAPFYEQFF. The CDR3 DNA reads as TGTGCCATCAGTCCGGGACAGGGGGCGCCTTTTTATGAGCAGTTCTTC.

This clonotype was picked up many times. The chain joins TRBV29-1 to TRBJ2-3; the D call may be TRBD1 or TRBD2 (5 bases each). The V end was cut by 4 bases, the J end by 4 bases, with 6 bases between. The CDR3 consists of 11 residues. Per the germline V gene, CDR1 is SQVTM and CDR2 is ANQGSEA. This CDR3 reads CSVGDPDTQYF. CDR3 bases: TGCAGCGTTGGGGACCCAGATACGCAGTATTTT.

In its sample, this clonotype was seen a few times. The chain employs TRBV10-1 and TRBJ1-1, with D perhaps matching TRBD1 (5 bases). The CDR3 spans 13 residues. The germline V gene encodes CDR1 WNHNN and CDR2 SYGVQD (reference sequence). Trimming pared 6 bases from V and 4 bases from J, leaving 12 bases between. In DNA form, the CDR3 reads TGCGCCAGCAGGGGCAGGGCGGGCACTGAAGCTTTCTTT. Translated: CASRGRAGTEAFF.

V and J are TRBV7-8 and TRBJ1-5; no reliable D call. This CDR3 is built from 12 residues. V lost 1 base to trimming and J lost 10 bases, with 8 bases between them. Germline lookup yields CDR1 SGHVS and CDR2 FQNEAQ. CDR3 sequence reads: CASSLVVEPQHF. CDR3 DNA: TGTGCCAGCAGCTTAGTTGTCGAACCCCAGCATTTT.